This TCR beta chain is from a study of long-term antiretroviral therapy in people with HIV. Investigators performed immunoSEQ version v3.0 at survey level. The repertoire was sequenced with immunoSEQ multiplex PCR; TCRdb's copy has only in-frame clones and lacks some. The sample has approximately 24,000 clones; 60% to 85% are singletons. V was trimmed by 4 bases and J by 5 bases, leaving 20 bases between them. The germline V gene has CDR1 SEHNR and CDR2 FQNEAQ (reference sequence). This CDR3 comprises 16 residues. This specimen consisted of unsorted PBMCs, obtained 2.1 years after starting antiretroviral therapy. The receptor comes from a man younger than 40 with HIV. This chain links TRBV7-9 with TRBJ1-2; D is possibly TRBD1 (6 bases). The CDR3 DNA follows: TGTGCCAGCAGCTCCCCGGACAGACTGTCTTCATATGGCTACACCTTC. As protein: CASSSPDRLSSYGYTF.